This T cell receptor (beta chain) was obtained from a study of T cell clonotyping in hematopoietic cell transplantation. About the research overall: Recipient samples before transplant were obtained post-cytoreduction.

Some clones are missing from TCRdb's copy, which holds only in-frame ones; the method was immunoSEQ multiplex PCR. The table records more than 8,000 clones, roughly nine tenths of them present only once. With 6 bases clipped from V and 3 bases from J, the junction kept 4 bases outside the gene matches. Germline V gene lookup returns CDR1 MNHEY and CDR2 SMNVEV (reference sequence). This CDR3 has 14 residues. Time point denoted: recipient sample about 28 days before transplant, after cytoreduction. The receptor comes from a woman aged 55-75 years with acute myeloid leukemia. Some clones in this sample may be carry-over from other donors' samples. The specimen was peripheral blood mononuclear cells, collected before stem cell transplant. The chain has TRBV27 and TRBJ2-2, with TRBD1 matching over 7 bases. This CDR3 is CASRAQGYTGELFF. CDR3 sequence (DNA): TGTGCCAGCAGGGCACAGGGGTACACCGGGGAGCTGTTTTTT.